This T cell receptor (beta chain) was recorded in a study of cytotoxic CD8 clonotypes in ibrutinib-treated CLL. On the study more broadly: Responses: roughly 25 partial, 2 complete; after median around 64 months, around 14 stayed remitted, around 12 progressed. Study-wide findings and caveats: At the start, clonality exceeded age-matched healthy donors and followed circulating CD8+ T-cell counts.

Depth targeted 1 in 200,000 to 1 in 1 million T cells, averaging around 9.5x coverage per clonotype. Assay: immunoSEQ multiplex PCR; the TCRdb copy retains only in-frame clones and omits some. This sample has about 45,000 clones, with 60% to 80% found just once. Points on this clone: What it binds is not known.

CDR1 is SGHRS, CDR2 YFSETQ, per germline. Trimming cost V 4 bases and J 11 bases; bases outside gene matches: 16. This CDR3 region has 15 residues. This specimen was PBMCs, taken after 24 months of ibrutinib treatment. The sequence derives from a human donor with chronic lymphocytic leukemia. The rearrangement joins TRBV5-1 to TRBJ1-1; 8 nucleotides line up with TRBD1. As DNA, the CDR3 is TGCGCCAGCAGCGCCGGACGAGGACAGGGAGAGAGGGCTTTCTTT. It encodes CASSAGRGQGERAFF.